This T cell receptor (beta chain) was profiled in a study of patients and donors after allogeneic stem cell transplantation (dated by TCRdb to about 2020). The library was prepared using RT-PCR. These reads were obtained on a NextSeq 550. TCRdb itself trimmed the public reads at Q25 with fastp, ran MiXCR and retained productive beta chains. Entries that share a CDR3 protein sequence are merged under the most common genes and DNA. The sample table records over 150,000 distinct CDR3 sequences; 30% of these occur just once. Under 3.5% of the sample goes to the ten largest clones. The CDR3 contains 13 residues, cysteine and phenylalanine counted. Of all the DNA, just the CDR3 is kept, 39 bases in frame from base 1. CDR1 MNHEY and CDR2 SMNVEV are derived from the germline V gene (reference sequence). The junction carries 5 bases between V and J, which are trimmed by 4 bases and 4 bases respectively. Only a few counts were recorded for this clonotype. What antigen it recognizes has not been identified. Within one base of it there is no much larger clone, and no base qualities were kept.

Sequenced: blood, either unsorted or a sorted T cell fraction (not recorded which). This TCR was recovered from a human donor who was either an allogeneic HSCT recipient or a stem cell or donor lymphocyte infusion donor (not recorded which). It is not recorded whose cells these are; they may come from a transplant donor. The chain is assembled from TRBV27 and TRBJ1-6; the D gene cannot be resolved reliably. This receptor has the CDR3 CASSYSYNSPLHF. In nucleotides, the sequence is TGTGCCAGCAGTTACTCGTATAATTCACCCCTCCACTTT.